These 18 T cell receptor beta chains share one sample of origin, sequenced in a study of shared clonotypes between healthy human individuals. Sequencing was performed with immunoSEQ multiplex PCR; in TCRdb, only in-frame clones are kept and a portion is missing. The data show about 2.3 million clones, around 90% seen once. Sequenced material: naive CD4+ T cells from PBMCs. Stated subset: CD45RA+ positively selected. Receptors were obtained from a man aged 18 to 35 in good health. Some clones in this sample may be carry-over from other donors' samples.

In this sample, this clone turned up once. The chain has TRBV11-2 and TRBJ1-5; D not certain. The V end was cut by 1 base, the J end by 3 bases, with 7 bases between. The CDR3 is made up of 14 amino acids. Germline assignment: CDR1 SGHAT and CDR2 FQNNGV. CDR3 sequence: CASSLGWDNQPQHF. CDR3 nucleotides: TGTGCCAGCAGCTTAGGCTGGGACAATCAGCCCCAGCATTTT.

The chain employs TRBV29-1 and TRBJ1-2; D might be TRBD1 (5 bases). This CDR3 is built from 13 residues. V lost 0 bases and J 1 base, leaving 6 bases between the germline ends. Germline V gives CDR1 SQVTM, CDR2 ANQGSEA. The CDR3 here is CSVEEGLNYGYTF. DNA of the CDR3: TGCAGCGTTGAAGAGGGGCTTAACTATGGCTACACCTTC. Together with reference TRBV29-1 and TRBJ1-2, the CDR3 gives the full variable domain: SAVISQKPSRDICQRGTSLTIQCQVDSQVTMMFWYRQQPGQSLTLIATANQGSEATYESGFVIDKFPISRPNLTFSTLTVSNMSPEDSSIYLCSVEEGLNYGYTFGSGTRLTVV.

In DNA form, the CDR3 reads TGCGCCAGCAGCCAGGCAGTGGGCTATGGCTACACCTTC. Protein product: CASSQAVGYGYTF. The V gene is TRBV5-1, the J gene TRBJ1-2; the D is unclear. V was trimmed by 4 bases and J by 4 bases, leaving 11 bases between them. CDR1 is SGHRS, CDR2 YFSETQ, per germline. The CDR3 totals 13 residues.

The CDR3 coding sequence is TGCGCCAGCAGCATAGGGACTAGCGCAACCTACGAGCAGTACTTC. Amino acids: CASSIGTSATYEQYF. The V gene is TRBV5-1, the J gene TRBJ2-7, with 10 bases matching TRBD2. Germline CDR1 SGHRS, CDR2 YFSETQ. The length of the CDR3 is 15 residues. With V trimmed by 4 bases and J by 2 bases, 6 bases remained unmatched.

This chain connects TRBV28 to TRBJ2-7, with D tentatively TRBD1 or TRBD2 (5 bases each). Trimming removed 7 bases from V and 7 bases from J, with 23 bases in between. This CDR3 contains 15 residues. Germline V gene sequence: CDR1 MDHEN, CDR2 SYDVKM. Written as DNA, the CDR3 is TGTGCCAGCACCCCCCCGGGGCACACGACCTTGGAGCAGTACTTC. Encoded protein: CASTPPGHTTLEQYF.

The chain employs TRBV10-2 and TRBJ2-2, with 7 bases that match TRBD1. Germline lookup yields CDR1 WSHSY and CDR2 SAAADI. The CDR3 is made up of 17 amino acids. Germline trimming cut 3 bases from V and 0 bases from J; bases unmatched to any gene: 7. The DNA for the CDR3 is TGCGCCAGCAGTGACCTTAGGGGGCAGGCGAACACCGGGGAGCTGTTTTTT. As protein: CASSDLRGQANTGELFF.

The chain uses TRBV18 and TRBJ2-7; TRBD1 matches 7 bases. The CDR3 runs 13 residues. Germline V gene lookup returns CDR1 KGHSH and CDR2 LQKENI. V gave up 8 bases and J gave up 0 bases; unmatched junction bases: 4. The CDR3 region is CASQTGTSYEQYF. The CDR3 DNA reads as TGTGCCAGCCAGACAGGGACCTCCTACGAGCAGTACTTC. The entire variable domain, with the rest obtained from reference TRBV18 and TRBJ2-7, is as follows: NAGVMQNPRHLVRRRGQEARLRCSPMKGHSHVYWYRQLPEEGLKFMVYLQKENIIDESGMPKERFSAEFPKEGPSILRIQQVVRGDSAAYFCASQTGTSYEQYFGPGTRLTVT.

This clone was detected once. V and J are TRBV19 and TRBJ2-7; D possibly corresponds to TRBD2 (6 bases). Germline V lookup: CDR1 LNHDA, CDR2 SQIVND (reference sequence). V lost 0 bases to trimming and J lost 4 bases, with 16 bases between them. This CDR3 is 16 amino acids long. DNA for the CDR3: TGTGCCAGTAGTATAGATCGTAGCGGTCGACCTTACGAGCAGTACTTC. This sequence encodes CASSIDRSGRPYEQYF.

The chain recombines TRBV7-3 with TRBJ2-2; TRBD1 is a possible D gene (6 bases). The germline gives CDR1 SGHTA, CDR2 FQGTGA. The CDR3 runs 16 residues. Deletions cut 0 bases from V and 7 bases from J, with 15 bases between. The CDR3 spells CASSLTSGGFVGELFF. In DNA form, the CDR3 reads TGTGCCAGCAGCTTAACGTCTGGGGGCTTCGTCGGGGAGCTGTTTTTT.

V gene TRBV6-5 combines with J gene TRBJ1-2, with D perhaps matching TRBD1 (5 bases). The CDR3 has 13 residues. V dropped 2 bases and J dropped 5 bases, with 9 bases sitting between them. Germline loops: CDR1 MNHEY, CDR2 SVGAGI. The CDR3 region has the DNA TGTGCCAGCAGTTACAAGTCAGGGTATGGCTACACCTTC. Translating it yields CASSYKSGYGYTF.

The V call is TRBV28, the J call TRBJ2-1; TRBD1 agrees at 9 bases. V shed 6 bases, J shed 7 bases, and the junction held 4 bases outside the gene matches. The germline V gene has CDR1 MDHEN and CDR2 SYDVKM. The CDR3 extends over 13 amino acids. The CDR3 loop reads CASRTGGGNEQFF. In nucleotides, the CDR3 is TGTGCCAGCAGGACAGGGGGGGGGAATGAGCAGTTCTTC.

The chain joins TRBV6-5 to TRBJ1-1, with unresolved D. Germline V gene lookup returns CDR1 MNHEY and CDR2 SVGAGI. The ends were cut back, 0 bases at V and 8 bases at J, with 10 bases in the middle. The CDR3 length is 13 residues. CDR3 sequence (DNA): TGTGCCAGCAGTTACTCGTCCGGGTTCGAAGCTTTCTTT. This codes for CASSYSSGFEAFF.

V and J are TRBV5-1 and TRBJ1-1; a weak D match, TRBD1 (5 bases). CDR1 SGHRS and CDR2 YFSETQ come from the germline V gene. V lost 4 bases and J 0 bases, leaving 10 bases between the germline ends. There are 14 residues in the CDR3. The DNA of the CDR3 is TGCGCCAGCAGCGGGGACGGGATGAACACTGAAGCTTTCTTT. Translation gives CASSGDGMNTEAFF.

This rearrangement joins TRBV19 to TRBJ2-1; D not resolved. The germline CDR1 and CDR2 sequences are LNHDA and SQIVND (reference sequence). The germline V and J ends were trimmed by 5 bases and 4 bases, with 12 bases remaining between them. This CDR3 region has 14 residues. Written as DNA, the CDR3 is TGTGCCAGTAGTTCCCTTGCAGAATACAATGAGCAGTTCTTC. As protein: CASSSLAEYNEQFF. The full variable domain, in which reference TRBV19 and TRBJ2-1 provide the parts outside the CDR3, is DGGITQSPKYLFRKEGQNVTLSCEQNLNHDAMYWYRQDPGQGLRLIYYSQIVNDFQKGDIAEGYSVSREKKESFPLTVTSAQKNPTAFYLCASSSLAEYNEQFFGPGTRLTVL.

The chain has TRBV28 and TRBJ1-4, with TRBD1 matching 7 bases. Germline CDR1 is MDHEN and CDR2 is SYDVKM. J gave up 6 bases and V 2 bases, and 3 bases lay outside the gene matches. The CDR3 has 14 residues. The CDR3 coding sequence is TGTGCCAGCAGTTTACCAGGGGGTTATGAAAAACTGTTTTTT. This translates into CASSLPGGYEKLFF.

The rearrangement uses TRBV7-2 and TRBJ1-2, with 8 bases fitting TRBD1. CDR3 length: 15 residues. CDR1 is SGHTA, CDR2 FQGNSA, per germline. Trimming removed 1 base from V and 4 bases from J; junction bases left unmatched: 5. This CDR3 is CASSLGQGTIYGYTF. The CDR3 coding sequence is TGTGCCAGCAGCTTAGGACAGGGGACGATCTATGGCTACACCTTC.

The DNA of the CDR3 is TGTGCCAGCAGTTACACAGGCGGAAACACCATATATTTT. It translates to CASSYTGGNTIYF. The J gene is TRBJ1-3, the V gene TRBV6-5, with D perhaps matching TRBD1 (5 bases). The germline V and J ends were trimmed by 2 bases and 4 bases, with 6 bases remaining between them. Looked up from germline, CDR1 is MNHEY and CDR2 is SVGAGI. This CDR3 comprises 13 residues.

This clone was observed a single time. The chain joins TRBV5-1 to TRBJ2-7; the D gene is possibly TRBD1 (6 bases). The germline gives CDR1 SGHRS, CDR2 YFSETQ. V gave up 2 bases and J gave up 2 bases, with 11 bases separating them. The length of the CDR3 is 14 residues. The CDR3 DNA sequence: TGCGCCAGCAGCTTCTTGACAGGAACCTACGAGCAGTACTTC. Translation: CASSFLTGTYEQYF.